Following are 32 T cell receptor beta chains from one sample sequenced in a study of Ad26.COV2.S vaccination and SARS-CoV-2 variants. Treatment defined: about 20 received Ad26.COV2.S at low or high dose, single or two shots; about five received placebo; per-sample allocation not given. Samples came from day 63 after the first vaccine or placebo injection. The protocol was immunoSEQ multiplex PCR, while the TCRdb copy is restricted to in-frame clones and leaves out a portion. The top ten hold roughly 3.6% of the sample, which has under 400,000 clones, 80% to 90% seen once. The sample consisted of peripheral blood, taken in a trial of Ad26.COV2.S vaccine versus placebo. The receptors originated from a person between 18 and 59 years old who received the Ad26.COV2.S COVID-19 vaccine or a placebo.

The chain employs TRBV11-3 and TRBJ2-1, with a possible D match to TRBD2 (6 bases). This CDR3 contains 15 residues. From germline, CDR1 is SGHNT and CDR2 YENEEA. Trimming removed 2 bases at V and 7 bases at J, with 15 bases between. In DNA form, the CDR3 reads TGTGCCAGCAGCTTACGAATGGGGGGTCTAAATGAGCAGTTCTTC. Its translation: CASSLRMGGLNEQFF.

The genes are TRBV7-3 and TRBJ1-2; 8 nucleotides line up with TRBD1. This CDR3 is 13 amino acids long. The V and J ends lost 4 bases and 10 bases, in that order; junction bases with no gene match: 8. Germline V lookup: CDR1 SGHTA, CDR2 FQGTGA. CDR3 region: CASSSSGTGNYTF. The CDR3 bases are TGTGCCAGCAGCTCATCGGGGACAGGAAACTACACCTTC.

The chain employs TRBV13 and TRBJ2-7, with TRBD1 identical over 7 bases. The ends lost 3 bases at V and 6 bases at J; junction bases unmatched: 11. The CDR3 length is 15 residues. The germline V gene has CDR1 PRHDT and CDR2 FYEKMQ (reference sequence). DNA for the CDR3: TGTGCCAGCAGCTTCTCCGGGACAGCGGACCGCGAGCAGTACTTC. As protein: CASSFSGTADREQYF.

The rearrangement joins TRBV6-5 to TRBJ2-3, with a possible D match to TRBD1 (5 bases). Germline loops: CDR1 MNHEY, CDR2 SVGAGI. CDR3 length: 16 amino acids. V dropped 0 bases and J dropped 2 bases, with 12 bases sitting between them. CDR3 coding DNA: TGTGCCAGCAGTTACTCGACGGACATTATCACAGATACGCAGTATTTT. The encoded protein is CASSYSTDIITDTQYF.

The rearrangement joins TRBV7-3 to TRBJ2-7; 7 bases fit TRBD1. The germline V gene encodes CDR1 SGHTA and CDR2 FQGTGA. The CDR3 has 15 amino acids. V shed 5 bases and J 0 bases; nucleotides not matched to a gene: 7. The CDR3 coding sequence is TGTGCCAGCAGCCCCGGGACAGTCGGCTCCTACGAGCAGTACTTC. Translation gives CASSPGTVGSYEQYF.

This chain joins TRBV6-5 and TRBJ2-2; 9 nucleotides line up with TRBD1. Germline V lookup: CDR1 MNHEY, CDR2 SVGAGI. This CDR3 has 16 amino acids. V trimming: 2 bases; J trimming: 3 bases; junction bases outside the gene matches: 4. Here the CDR3 reads CASSYHRGRDTGELFF. As DNA, the CDR3 is TGTGCCAGCAGTTACCACAGGGGGCGAGACACCGGGGAGCTGTTTTTT.

This chain uses TRBV6-5 with TRBJ2-7; 8 nucleotides agree with TRBD1. V lost 2 bases and J lost 2; bases outside the gene matches: 2. Germline V gene lookup returns CDR1 MNHEY and CDR2 SVGAGI. The CDR3 spans 14 residues. CDR3 protein: CASSYTDRAYEQYF. CDR3 DNA: TGTGCCAGCAGTTACACGGACAGGGCCTACGAGCAGTACTTC.

The gene calls are TRBV19 and TRBJ1-1; tentative D call: TRBD1 (5 bases). CDR3 length: 17 residues. The V end was cut by 6 bases, the J end by 0 bases, with 20 bases between. CDR1 LNHDA and CDR2 SQIVND come from the germline V gene (reference sequence). CDR3 DNA sequence: TGTGCCAGTAGCACCGAAGGGATTTCGACAGTGAACACTGAAGCTTTCTTT. Amino acid sequence: CASSTEGISTVNTEAFF.

The chain couples TRBV18 to TRBJ1-5, with 7 bases identical to TRBD1. Looked up from germline, CDR1 is KGHSH and CDR2 is LQKENI. The CDR3 spans 16 residues. J was trimmed by 4 bases and V by 2 bases; bases with no gene match: 8. For the CDR3, the DNA is TGTGCCAGCTCACCAAACCGCCCAGGGGGGAATCAGCCCCAGCATTTT. Protein sequence: CASSPNRPGGNQPQHF.

The genes are TRBV7-2 and TRBJ2-1; TRBD1 aligns across 11 bases. CDR1 is SGHTA, CDR2 FQGNSA, per germline. Trimming cost V 6 bases and J 2 bases; bases outside gene matches: 6. The length of the CDR3 is 16 residues. CDR3 nucleotide sequence: TGTGCCAGCAGACGGACAGGGGGCCCTACCTACAATGAGCAGTTCTTC. Translated: CASRRTGGPTYNEQFF. Using reference TRBV7-2 and TRBJ2-1 for the parts outside the CDR3, the full variable domain is GAGVSQSPSNKVTEKGKDVELRCDPISGHTALYWYRQSLGQGLEFLIYFQGNSAPDKSGLPSDRFSAERTGGSVSTLTIQRTQQEDSAVYLCASRRTGGPTYNEQFFGPGTRLTVL.

The genes are TRBV30 and TRBJ2-1, with a possible D match to TRBD1 (5 bases). From germline, CDR1 is GTSNPN and CDR2 SVGIG (reference sequence). The CDR3 runs to 13 residues. The V gene lost 5 bases and the J gene lost 4 bases, with 12 bases spanning the gap. This CDR3 is CAWQGSPYNEQFF. CDR3 nucleotides: TGTGCCTGGCAGGGATCCCCTTACAATGAGCAGTTCTTC.

Only a few counts were recorded for this clone. The gene calls are TRBV19 and TRBJ1-6; TRBD1 is a possible D gene (5 bases). Trimming took off 7 bases at V and 3 bases at J, with 10 bases between the two ends. This CDR3 region has 14 residues. Germline CDR1 and CDR2: LNHDA and SQIVND (reference sequence). The CDR3 coding sequence is TGTGCCAGTATTGGGGGTAACTATAATTCACCCCTCCACTTT. Translation gives CASIGGNYNSPLHF.

CDR3 region: CASSGQGMNTEAFF. In DNA, the CDR3 is TGTGCCAGCTCGGGACAGGGAATGAACACTGAAGCTTTCTTT. The rearrangement uses TRBV2 and TRBJ1-1, with TRBD1 matching 9 bases. With V trimmed by 8 bases and J by 0 bases, 4 bases remained unmatched. This CDR3 has 14 amino acids. Germline values: CDR1 SNHLY, CDR2 FYNNEI.

The genes are TRBV9 and TRBJ2-1, with 7 bases lining up with TRBD1. This CDR3 has 14 amino acids. V shed 4 bases, J shed 6 bases, and the junction held 7 bases outside the gene matches. Germline V lookup: CDR1 SGDLS, CDR2 YYNGEE. The CDR3 nucleotides are TGTGCCAGCAGCACTGGACAGGTCCCCAATGAGCAGTTCTTC. It specifies CASSTGQVPNEQFF. The full variable domain, rest sourced from reference TRBV9 and TRBJ2-1, is DSGVTQTPKHLITATGQRVTLRCSPRSGDLSVYWYQQSLDQGLQFLIQYYNGEERAKGNILERFSAQQFPDLHSELNLSSLELGDSALYFCASSTGQVPNEQFFGPGTRLTVL.

The chain employs TRBV5-1 and TRBJ2-1; TRBD1 agrees at 8 bases. With V trimmed by 4 bases and J by 4 bases, 10 bases remained unmatched. The CDR3 has 16 residues. Germline lookup yields CDR1 SGHRS and CDR2 YFSETQ. The CDR3 sequence is CASSLPAGDRYNEQFF. CDR3 nucleotides: TGCGCCAGCAGCCTGCCCGCAGGGGACAGGTACAATGAGCAGTTCTTC.

The V gene is TRBV9, the J gene TRBJ2-7; no definite D call. Trimming took off 1 base at V and 3 bases at J, with 14 bases between the two ends. Per the germline V gene, CDR1 is SGDLS and CDR2 is YYNGEE. The CDR3 extends over 15 amino acids. The CDR3 sequence is CASSVRVGRNYEQYF. CDR3 in DNA: TGTGCCAGCAGCGTAAGGGTAGGAAGAAACTACGAGCAGTACTTC.

This rearrangement joins TRBV7-2 to TRBJ1-6, with 8 nucleotides matching TRBD1. The CDR3 totals 15 residues. V lost 4 bases and J lost 8; bases outside the gene matches: 7. CDR1 SGHTA and CDR2 FQGNSA come from the germline V gene. CDR3 residues: CASSSGQGSYSPLHF. The CDR3 nucleotides are TGTGCCAGCAGCTCCGGACAGGGTAGTTATTCACCCCTCCACTTT.

V gene TRBV24-1 combines with J gene TRBJ2-2; D is possibly TRBD2 (5 bases). CDR1 and CDR2 from the germline V gene are KGHDR and SFDVKD. Between the trimmed V and J ends, which lost 9 bases and 2 bases, there was a span of 36 bases. The CDR3 is 22 residues long. For the CDR3, the DNA is TGTGCCACCTGGCTCGGCCGGAGGAGCATGAGCTATCCTAATAGAAACACCGGGGAGCTGTTTTTT. As protein: CATWLGRRSMSYPNRNTGELFF.

V and J are TRBV6-5 and TRBJ2-1; D remains unclear. This CDR3 is 15 amino acids long. The V end lost 0 bases, the J end lost 7 bases, and 13 bases lay between the germline ends. Germline V gives CDR1 MNHEY, CDR2 SVGAGI. The CDR3 reads CASSYSSSVVNEQFF. For the CDR3, the DNA is TGTGCCAGCAGTTACTCGAGTTCGGTTGTAAATGAGCAGTTCTTC.

This clone was counted a few times. J is TRBJ1-2 and V is TRBV27, with 9 positions matching TRBD1. Unmatched junction bases numbered 9, after V lost 6 bases and J lost 1 base. This CDR3 has 16 residues. Germline CDR1 is MNHEY and CDR2 is SMNVEV (reference sequence). CDR3 residues: CASSDITGQGNYGYTF. The CDR3 nucleotides read TGTGCCAGCAGCGACATCACGGGACAGGGTAACTATGGCTACACCTTC.

The chain couples TRBV5-1 to TRBJ2-7; 10 bases map to TRBD1. V dropped 4 bases and J dropped 5; count of bases not matched to a gene: 6. The CDR3 has 14 residues. Germline loops: CDR1 SGHRS, CDR2 YFSETQ. The CDR3 DNA is TGCGCCAGCAGCCTGGGACAGGGGATGGACGAGCAGTACTTC. Translated: CASSLGQGMDEQYF.

V is TRBV27 and J is TRBJ1-2; maybe TRBD1 (6 bases). The CDR3 spans 14 residues. The V gene's germline CDR1 is MNHEY and CDR2 SMNVEV (reference sequence). V shed 3 bases and J shed 7 bases, with 15 bases lying between them. The CDR3 protein is CASSFVGRGGGYTF. For the CDR3, the DNA is TGTGCCAGCAGTTTCGTAGGCAGGGGAGGTGGCTACACCTTC.

The sample holds one count of this clone. The V gene is TRBV5-1, the J gene TRBJ2-7; TRBD2 aligns across 8 bases. V shed 0 bases and J 0 bases; nucleotides not matched to a gene: 5. CDR1 and CDR2 (germline): SGHRS, YFSETQ. This CDR3 has 16 residues. CDR3: CASSLAVGLVSYEQYF. The CDR3 bases are TGCGCCAGCAGCTTGGCCGTGGGACTAGTCTCCTACGAGCAGTACTTC. The full variable domain, with the rest looked up from reference TRBV5-1 and TRBJ2-7, is KAGVTQTPRYLIKTRGQQVTLSCSPISGHRSVSWYQQTPGQGLQFLFEYFSETQRNKGNFPGRFSGRQFSNSRSEMNVSTLELGDSALYLCASSLAVGLVSYEQYFGPGTRLTVT.

This clone has just one count. J is TRBJ1-3 and V is TRBV5-1; D unclear. This CDR3 region has 15 residues. Germline loops: CDR1 SGHRS, CDR2 YFSETQ. Trimming left V 0 bases short and J 0 bases short, with 7 bases between. DNA of the CDR3: TGCGCCAGCAGCTTGGCCGGCAGCTCTGGAAACACCATATATTTT. Amino acids: CASSLAGSSGNTIYF. Full variable domain (rest looked up from reference TRBV5-1 and TRBJ1-3): KAGVTQTPRYLIKTRGQQVTLSCSPISGHRSVSWYQQTPGQGLQFLFEYFSETQRNKGNFPGRFSGRQFSNSRSEMNVSTLELGDSALYLCASSLAGSSGNTIYFGEGSWLTVV.

The chain carries TRBV18 and TRBJ2-5; TRBD1 agrees at 7 bases. The CDR3 runs 13 residues. Germline V CDR1 and CDR2: KGHSH, LQKENI. J gave up 4 bases and V 4 bases, and 3 bases lay outside the gene matches. The CDR3 nucleotides read TGTGCCAGCTCACGGGACAGAGCAGAGACCCAGTACTTC. It codes for CASSRDRAETQYF.

This chain uses TRBV3-1 (or the pseudogene TRBV3-2) with TRBJ2-7, with unresolved D. V lost 1 base, J lost 5 bases, and 9 bases lay in between. CDR3 length: 13 amino acids. CDR1 is LGHDT, CDR2 YNNKEL, per germline (reference sequence). The CDR3 region is CASSQGDGNEQYF. CDR3 nucleotide sequence: TGTGCCAGCAGCCAAGGCGATGGAAACGAGCAGTACTTC.

This clone appeared a few times. J is TRBJ2-7 and V is TRBV6-5; TRBD2 agrees at 8 bases. CDR1 and CDR2 from the germline V gene are MNHEY and SVGAGI. Losses at the gene ends were 8 bases for V and 5 bases for J; bases not matched to a gene: 11. This CDR3 spans 14 amino acids. The CDR3 sequence is CASRTGTSFHEQYF. In DNA form, the CDR3 reads TGTGCCAGCCGGACCGGGACTAGTTTCCACGAGCAGTACTTC.

The chain carries TRBV6-5 and TRBJ1-1; D remains ambiguous. Germline values: CDR1 MNHEY, CDR2 SVGAGI. The CDR3 is 13 residues long. Trimming pared 4 bases from V and 1 base from J, leaving 7 bases between. DNA of the CDR3: TGTGCCAGCAGTTTTGGAGAGAACACTGAAGCTTTCTTT. It encodes CASSFGENTEAFF.

The chain employs TRBV13 and TRBJ1-2; TRBD1 aligns across 8 bases. The CDR3 consists of 13 residues. CDR1 is PRHDT and CDR2 is FYEKMQ in the germline V gene (reference sequence). The V gene end was trimmed by 6 bases and the J gene end by 3 bases; junction bases not matched to a gene: 3. CDR3 amino acids: CASRGQDDYGYTF. The CDR3, as DNA: TGTGCCAGCAGGGGACAGGATGACTATGGCTACACCTTC.

V gene TRBV5-6 combines with J gene TRBJ1-2; 10 nucleotides align to TRBD1. V lost 7 bases to trimming and J lost 4 bases; unmatched junction nucleotides: 7. CDR1 and CDR2 (germline): SGHDT, YYEEEE. The CDR3 covers 14 residues. The CDR3 DNA sequence: TGTGCCAGCGCCTTGGACAGGGGGGCCTATGGCTACACCTTC. Encoded protein: CASALDRGAYGYTF.

The chain recombines TRBV11-1 with TRBJ1-4, with TRBD1 matching over 9 bases. V gave up 5 bases and J gave up 8 bases; unmatched junction bases: 6. The germline gives CDR1 SGHAT, CDR2 FQDESV (reference sequence). This CDR3 comprises 14 residues. The CDR3 DNA reads TGTGCCAGCAGCCGGACAGGGGTCCGCGAAAAACTGTTTTTT. Encoded protein: CASSRTGVREKLFF.

This clone appeared a single time. J is TRBJ1-2 and V is TRBV6-6; D is ambiguous. The CDR3 contains 14 residues. V was clipped by 4 bases and J by 3 bases, with 12 bases between them. Germline CDR1 is MNHNY and CDR2 is SVGAGI (reference sequence). CDR3 sequence (DNA): TGTGCCAGCAGTTTTGCCGGGCGAGACTATGGCTACACCTTC. The encoded protein is CASSFAGRDYGYTF.